The text below deals with one TCR beta chain. Its antigen has not been determined. Library method: 5' RACE. Preparation of each TCR library used around 3.5 ug of total RNA. For each sample, cDNA synthesis with SMARTScribe reverse transcriptase was split into eight separate reactions. During cDNA synthesis, template switching introduced unique molecular identifiers that contained a 6-nucleotide sample barcode. TCRalpha and TCRbeta cDNA was amplified in two nested PCRs of 16 and 9 cycles, and bead purification was carried out after each PCR. Before amplification, the cDNA was both treated with uracil DNA-glycosylase and purified with the QIAquick PCR purification kit. The second PCR was the step at which Illumina TruSeq-compatible adapters and sample-specific barcodes were added. Library quality and concentration were assessed using TapeStation and Qubit, and about 5 ng of each library was pooled. Sequencing of the pooled libraries was done on an Illumina HiSeq2500 single-index Rapid Run using custom sequencing primers and 2 x 100 bp reads. The authors' analysis ran thus. UMI-based consensus assembly with MiGEC version 1.2.6 was used to correct PCR and sequencing errors. V(D)J alignment, clonotype assembly and CDR3 extraction were performed with MiXCR version 2.1.1. Gene usage, clonotype sharing and MAIT/NKT TCR abundance were normalised by analysing the top 1000, 10 000 and 20 000 clonotypes per sample. After downsampling to 27 000 UMIs, diversity was calculated as the inverse Simpson index using the vegan R package. Paired Mann-Whitney U tests on discordant twin pairs were used, with Benjamini-Hochberg multiple-testing correction. TCRdb reprocessed the raw reads; every CDR3 protein sequence is a single record, and DNA is not supplied. In this record, the V and J calls reflect TCRdb's handling and not the investigators' own analysis. The sample's table covers about 330,000 distinct CDR3 sequences. The ten largest clonotypes hold around 2% of the sample.

The sample comes from a study of monozygotic twins with inflammatory bowel disease (dated by TCRdb to the late 2010s). About the full investigation: The full study comprised about 28 monozygotic twin pairs: nine German pairs (four IBD-concordant, five IBD-discordant) and 19 IBD-discordant Danish pairs. Each individual had, on average, about 151 000 unique TCRalpha sequences and 181 000 unique TCRbeta sequences available for analysis. Within discordant pairs, disease-associated traits were sought mainly by comparing IBD patients with their genetically identical healthy co-twins. Findings and caveats that apply to the study as a whole: Compared with healthy twins, IBD patients shared fewer clonotypes with other individuals, and the difference was most pronounced in patients with signs of disease activity. No single strong signal or clonotype linked to IBD turned up in the results, so the idea that one exists was not supported. Distinction between different T cell subtypes could not be achieved in the analysis. Repertoire similarity did not differ between concordant and discordant twins, possibly due to limited statistical power. Because patients were on differing immunosuppressive treatments, the repertoires may have picked up extra background noise and inter-individual variability. TCRbeta repertoire diversity, by inverse Simpson index, was decreased in IBD patients compared with their healthy co-twins.

A 2.5 ml peripheral blood sample was drawn into PAXgene tubes per donor and stored at -80°C. Without any T cell sorting, total RNA was extracted from whole blood using the PAXgene blood miRNA kit on an automated QIAcube. Peripheral blood from monozygotic twin pairs concordant or discordant for inflammatory bowel disease was subjected to deep TCRalpha and TCRbeta repertoire profiling with unique molecular barcoding. For every twin pair, smoking habits were documented, and each individual was categorised as a current, former or never smoker. Taken from the germline V gene, the CDR1 and CDR2 loops are SGHRS and YFSETQ. The CDR3 runs 15 amino acids, cysteine and phenylalanine included. No DNA sequence was recorded.

This receptor chain uses TRBV5-1 and TRBJ2-2; lacking DNA, the TRBD1 call made by TCRdb goes unchecked. The source is a human donor with ulcerative colitis or Crohn's disease, or a healthy co-twin of an affected twin (not recorded which). Sequenced material: blood. CDR3 protein: CASRPSGDGAGELFF.